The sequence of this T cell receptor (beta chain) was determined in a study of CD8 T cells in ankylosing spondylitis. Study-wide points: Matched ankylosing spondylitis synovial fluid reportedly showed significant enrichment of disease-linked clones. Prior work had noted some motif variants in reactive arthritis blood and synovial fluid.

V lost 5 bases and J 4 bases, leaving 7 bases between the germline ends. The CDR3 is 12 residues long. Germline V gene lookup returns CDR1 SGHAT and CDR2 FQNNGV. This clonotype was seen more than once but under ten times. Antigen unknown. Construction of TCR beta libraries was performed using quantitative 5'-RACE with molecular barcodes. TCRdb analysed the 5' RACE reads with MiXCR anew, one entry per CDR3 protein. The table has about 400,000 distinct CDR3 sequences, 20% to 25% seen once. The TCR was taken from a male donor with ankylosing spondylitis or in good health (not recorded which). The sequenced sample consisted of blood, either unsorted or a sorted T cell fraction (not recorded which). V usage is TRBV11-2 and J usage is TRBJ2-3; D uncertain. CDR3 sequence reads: CASSPPPDTQYF. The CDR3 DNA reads TGTGCCAGCAGCCCTCCCCCAGATACGCAGTATTTT.